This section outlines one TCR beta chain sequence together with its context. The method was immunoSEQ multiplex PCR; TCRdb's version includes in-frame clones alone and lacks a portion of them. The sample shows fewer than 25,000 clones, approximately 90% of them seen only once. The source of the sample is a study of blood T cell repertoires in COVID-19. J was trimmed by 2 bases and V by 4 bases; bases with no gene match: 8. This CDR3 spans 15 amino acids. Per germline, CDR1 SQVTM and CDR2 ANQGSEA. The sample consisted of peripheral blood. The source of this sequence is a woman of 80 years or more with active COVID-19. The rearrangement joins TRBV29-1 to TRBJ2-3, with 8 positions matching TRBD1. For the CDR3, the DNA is TGCAGCGTTGCGGTGGGGACAGGTCCCACAGATACGCAGTATTTT. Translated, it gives CSVAVGTGPTDTQYF.